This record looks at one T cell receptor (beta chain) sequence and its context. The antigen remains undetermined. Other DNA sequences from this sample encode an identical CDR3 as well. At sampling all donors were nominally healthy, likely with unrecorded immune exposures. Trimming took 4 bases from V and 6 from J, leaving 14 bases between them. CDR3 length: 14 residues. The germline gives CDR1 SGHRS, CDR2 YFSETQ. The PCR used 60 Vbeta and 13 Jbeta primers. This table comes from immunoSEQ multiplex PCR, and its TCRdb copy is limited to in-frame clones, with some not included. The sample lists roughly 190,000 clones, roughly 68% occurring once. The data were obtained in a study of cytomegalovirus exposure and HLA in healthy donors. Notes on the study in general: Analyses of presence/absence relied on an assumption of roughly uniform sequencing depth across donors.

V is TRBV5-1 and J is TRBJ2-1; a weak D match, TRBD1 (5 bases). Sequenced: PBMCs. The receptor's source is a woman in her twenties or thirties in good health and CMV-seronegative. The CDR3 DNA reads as TGCGCCAGCAGCCTGGGGCAGGGTGTCAATGAGCAGTTCTTC. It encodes CASSLGQGVNEQFF.